The 17 T cell receptor beta chains below come from one sample, sequenced in a study of blood T cell repertoires in COVID-19. Sequenced by immunoSEQ multiplex PCR; TCRdb stores in-frame clones only, minus some. The sample lists around 130,000 clones; 84% were seen once. Sequenced: peripheral blood. The receptor set was obtained from a man in his 60s with acute or convalescent COVID-19.

V gene TRBV27 combines with J gene TRBJ2-7; TRBD1 is a possible D gene (6 bases). The CDR3 totals 14 residues. V was cut by 2 bases and J by 3 bases, with 11 bases left in between. CDR1 and CDR2 (germline): MNHEY, SMNVEV (reference sequence). In DNA form, the CDR3 reads TGTGCCAGCAGTTTACAGGGGAAGGACTACGAGCAGTACTTC. Protein product: CASSLQGKDYEQYF.

This sequence joins TRBV29-1 and TRBJ1-2; D gene unclear. This CDR3 contains 11 residues. Germline lookup yields CDR1 SQVTM and CDR2 ANQGSEA. The CDR3 loop is CSGGRADGYTF. In DNA form, the CDR3 reads TGCAGTGGAGGGAGGGCTGACGGCTACACCTTC.

The chain recombines TRBV7-9 with TRBJ2-7; TRBD2 matches at 10 bases. This CDR3 is 15 amino acids long. The V segment lost 5 bases and the J segment 7 bases; nucleotides outside the gene matches: 11. Germline V gene data show CDR1 as SEHNR and CDR2 as FQNEAQ (reference sequence). CDR3 DNA: TGTGCCAGCAGCCCCGGGACTAGCGTGCGGGTAGAGCAGTACTTC. This gives the protein CASSPGTSVRVEQYF.

The chain employs TRBV5-1 and TRBJ2-6; 12 bases align to TRBD2. With V trimmed by 2 bases and J by 3 bases, 12 bases remained unmatched. This CDR3 region has 20 residues. Germline-derived CDR1 and CDR2 are SGHRS and YFSETQ. DNA of the CDR3: TGCGCCAGCAGCTTAATGCCGCGGACTAGCGGGAAAAGTGGGGCCAACGTCCTGACTTTC. Translated, it gives CASSLMPRTSGKSGANVLTF. Supplemented by reference TRBV5-1 and TRBJ2-6, the full variable domain reads KAGVTQTPRYLIKTRGQQVTLSCSPISGHRSVSWYQQTPGQGLQFLFEYFSETQRNKGNFPGRFSGRQFSNSRSEMNVSTLELGDSALYLCASSLMPRTSGKSGANVLTFGAGSRLTVL.

The chain joins TRBV5-1 to TRBJ1-1; 7 bases fit TRBD1. CDR1 and CDR2 from the germline V gene are SGHRS and YFSETQ. Trimming took 0 bases from V and 8 from J; bases not matched to a gene: 7. The CDR3 consists of 14 residues. CDR3 region: CASSLAGQHLEAFF. CDR3 nucleotide sequence: TGCGCCAGCAGCTTGGCGGGACAGCATTTAGAAGCTTTCTTT.

The chain joins TRBV19 to TRBJ2-7, with 7 bases fitting TRBD2. The CDR3 sequence is 14 residues long. The germline gives CDR1 LNHDA, CDR2 SQIVND (reference sequence). Germline trimming cut 8 bases from V and 2 bases from J; bases unmatched to any gene: 9. CDR3 sequence: CASSYGGSPYEQYF. CDR3 DNA sequence: TGTGCCAGTTCCTATGGCGGGAGCCCCTACGAGCAGTACTTC. The whole variable domain, filled in from reference TRBV19 and TRBJ2-7, reads DGGITQSPKYLFRKEGQNVTLSCEQNLNHDAMYWYRQDPGQGLRLIYYSQIVNDFQKGDIAEGYSVSREKKESFPLTVTSAQKNPTAFYLCASSYGGSPYEQYFGPGTRLTVT.

This chain joins TRBV18 and TRBJ1-4; tentative D call: TRBD1 (5 bases). CDR3 length: 17 amino acids. The V and J ends lost 1 base and 0 bases respectively, with 12 bases between them. CDR1 KGHSH and CDR2 LQKENI come from the germline V gene. The CDR3: CASSPRGVAATNEKLFF. Here the CDR3 DNA reads TGTGCCAGCTCACCACGGGGGGTAGCCGCAACTAATGAAAAACTGTTTTTT.

The rearrangement links TRBV30 to TRBJ1-2; D call uncertain. V was pared by 3 bases and J by 8 bases, with 16 bases between. The V gene's germline CDR1 is GTSNPN and CDR2 SVGIG (reference sequence). The CDR3 is 13 amino acids. The CDR3 DNA sequence: TGTGCCTGGAGAATACCAGGAGAGGGAGGCTACACCTTC. Its translation: CAWRIPGEGGYTF.

The rearrangement joins TRBV5-6 to TRBJ1-2; 9 nucleotides line up with TRBD1. Germline assignment: CDR1 SGHDT and CDR2 YYEEEE. J was trimmed by 6 bases and V by 4 bases; bases with no gene match: 13. The CDR3 extends over 16 amino acids. The CDR3 DNA sequence: TGTGCCAGCAGCGACCAAGCAGGTGACAGGGGGGATGGCTACACCTTC. Amino acids: CASSDQAGDRGDGYTF.

The chain carries TRBV30 and TRBJ1-3; TRBD1 matches 8 bases. The germline gives CDR1 GTSNPN, CDR2 SVGIG (reference sequence). This CDR3 spans 14 amino acids. V lost 5 bases and J lost 4; bases outside the gene matches: 7. CDR3 sequence: CAWGPRGQGNTIYF. The CDR3 DNA reads TGTGCCTGGGGGCCCAGGGGGCAAGGAAACACCATATATTTT.

The chain couples TRBV29-1 to TRBJ1-5; D remains ambiguous. This CDR3 is built from 12 residues. CDR1 is SQVTM and CDR2 is ANQGSEA in the germline V gene. Between the trimmed V and J ends, which lost 5 bases and 7 bases, there was a span of 12 bases. This CDR3 is CSVMKEGQPQHF. The CDR3 DNA reads as TGCAGCGTTATGAAGGAGGGCCAGCCCCAGCATTTT.

The chain joins TRBV2 to TRBJ2-3; 11 bases align to TRBD2. The trim removed 7 bases at V and 2 bases at J, leaving 5 bases unmatched. CDR1 and CDR2 (germline): SNHLY, FYNNEI. The CDR3 is 15 residues long. The CDR3 DNA reads TGTGCCAGCACCCCGGGACTAGCGGACACAGATACGCAGTATTTT. Amino acids: CASTPGLADTDTQYF.

This chain links TRBV24-1 with TRBJ2-3, with D uncertain. Trimming removed 8 bases from V and 2 bases from J, with 10 bases in between. The CDR3 contains 13 residues. Germline CDR1 and CDR2: KGHDR and SFDVKD. The chain's CDR3 is CATTDTFTDTQYF. The CDR3 nucleotides read TGTGCCACCACAGACACCTTCACAGATACGCAGTATTTT.

The chain is built from TRBV6-1 and TRBJ1-6; D may be TRBD1 (5 bases). The germline V gene encodes CDR1 MNHNS and CDR2 SASEGT. The V gene lost 4 bases and the J gene lost 6 bases, with 22 bases spanning the gap. CDR3 length: 18 amino acids. The CDR3 spells CASSVEGGAGGFNSPLHF. DNA for the CDR3: TGTGCCAGCAGTGTCGAGGGCGGCGCGGGGGGATTTAATTCACCCCTCCACTTT.

The chain has TRBV7-2 and TRBJ2-2; 8 nucleotides match TRBD2. This CDR3 comprises 15 residues. The V gene's germline CDR1 is SGHTA and CDR2 FQGNSA. Trimming removed 5 bases from V and 5 bases from J; junction bases left unmatched: 7. The CDR3 spells CASSTGLAGTGELFF. DNA for the CDR3: TGTGCCAGCAGCACCGGACTAGCTGGGACCGGGGAGCTGTTTTTT.

The chain carries TRBV3-1 (or the pseudogene TRBV3-2) and TRBJ2-4; D is undetermined. The V end lost 0 bases, the J end lost 0 bases, and 6 bases lay between the germline ends. The CDR3 spans 15 residues. Germline CDR1 and CDR2: LGHDT and YNNKEL (reference sequence). The CDR3 DNA follows: TGTGCCAGCAGCCAAGATTCGGTAGCCAAAAACATTCAGTACTTC. It specifies CASSQDSVAKNIQYF.

The CDR3 DNA is TGTGCCTGGAGTACAAACCACGGACAGAACCATCGCTATGGCTACACCTTC. It encodes CAWSTNHGQNHRYGYTF. The V gene is TRBV30, the J gene TRBJ1-2; D is possibly TRBD1 (6 bases). CDR1 and CDR2 (germline): GTSNPN, SVGIG (reference sequence). With 2 bases removed from V and 4 bases from J, the gap between germline ends came to 23 bases. The CDR3 covers 17 residues.